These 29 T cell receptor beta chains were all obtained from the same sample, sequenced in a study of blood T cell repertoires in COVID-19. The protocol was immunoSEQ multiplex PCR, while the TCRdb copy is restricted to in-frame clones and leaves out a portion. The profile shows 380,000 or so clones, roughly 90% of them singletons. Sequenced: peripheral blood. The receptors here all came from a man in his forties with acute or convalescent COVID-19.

The CDR3 is CASSPRGTRTDTQYF. The DNA for the CDR3 is TGTGCCAGCAGCCCTAGGGGGACCCGCACAGATACGCAGTATTTT. This chain joins TRBV11-2 and TRBJ2-3, with a tentative D call TRBD1 (6 bases). V lost 5 bases and J lost 1, with 13 bases in between. The CDR3 is made up of 15 amino acids. CDR1 and CDR2 (germline): SGHAT, FQNNGV.

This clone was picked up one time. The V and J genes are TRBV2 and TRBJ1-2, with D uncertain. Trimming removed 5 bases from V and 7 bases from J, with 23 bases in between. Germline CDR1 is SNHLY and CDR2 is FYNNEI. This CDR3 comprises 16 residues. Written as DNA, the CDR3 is TGTGCCAGCAGTCATGAGATCGACCGGGAAAGCAGTGGCTACACCTTC. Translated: CASSHEIDRESSGYTF.

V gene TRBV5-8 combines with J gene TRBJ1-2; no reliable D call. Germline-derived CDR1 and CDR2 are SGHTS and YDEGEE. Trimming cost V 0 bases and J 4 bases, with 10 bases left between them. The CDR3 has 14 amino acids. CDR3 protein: CASSLVQVAYGYTF. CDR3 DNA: TGTGCCAGCAGCTTGGTCCAGGTTGCCTATGGCTACACCTTC.

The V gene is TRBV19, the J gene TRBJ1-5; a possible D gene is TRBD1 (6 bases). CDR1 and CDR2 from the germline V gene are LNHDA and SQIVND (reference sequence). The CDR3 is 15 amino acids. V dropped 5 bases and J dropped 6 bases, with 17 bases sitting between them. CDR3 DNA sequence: TGTGCCAGTAGTCAGGGGCAGGGAATAGGTCAGCCCCAGCATTTT. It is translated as CASSQGQGIGQPQHF.

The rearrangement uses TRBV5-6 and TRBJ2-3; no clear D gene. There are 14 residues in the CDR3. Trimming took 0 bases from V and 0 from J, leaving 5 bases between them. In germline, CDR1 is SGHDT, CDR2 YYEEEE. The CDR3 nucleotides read TGTGCCAGCAGCTTGGTGGCCAGCACAGATACGCAGTATTTT. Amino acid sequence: CASSLVASTDTQYF.

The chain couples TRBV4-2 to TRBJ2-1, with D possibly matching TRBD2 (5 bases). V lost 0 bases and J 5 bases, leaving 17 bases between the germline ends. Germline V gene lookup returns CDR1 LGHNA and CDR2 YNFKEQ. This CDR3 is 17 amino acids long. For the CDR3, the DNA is TGTGCCAGCAGCCAAGATGCCGGGGTCCGAGTCAACAATGAGCAGTTCTTC. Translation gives CASSQDAGVRVNNEQFF.

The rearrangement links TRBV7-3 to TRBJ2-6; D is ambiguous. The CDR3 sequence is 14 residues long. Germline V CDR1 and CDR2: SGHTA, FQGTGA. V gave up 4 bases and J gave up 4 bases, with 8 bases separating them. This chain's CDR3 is CASSSNTGANVLTF. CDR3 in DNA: TGTGCCAGCAGCTCCAACACGGGGGCCAACGTCCTGACTTTC. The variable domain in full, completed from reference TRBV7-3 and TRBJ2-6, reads GAGVSQTPSNKVTEKGKYVELRCDPISGHTALYWYRQSLGQGPEFLIYFQGTGAADDSGLPNDRFFAVRPEGSVSTLKIQRTERGDSAVYLCASSSNTGANVLTFGAGSRLTVL.

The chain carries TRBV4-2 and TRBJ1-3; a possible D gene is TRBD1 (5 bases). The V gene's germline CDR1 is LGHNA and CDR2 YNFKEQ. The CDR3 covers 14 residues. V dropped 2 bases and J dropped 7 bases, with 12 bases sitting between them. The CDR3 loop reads CASSQPGGRNTIYF. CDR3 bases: TGTGCCAGCAGCCAACCTGGGGGGAGGAACACCATATATTTT.

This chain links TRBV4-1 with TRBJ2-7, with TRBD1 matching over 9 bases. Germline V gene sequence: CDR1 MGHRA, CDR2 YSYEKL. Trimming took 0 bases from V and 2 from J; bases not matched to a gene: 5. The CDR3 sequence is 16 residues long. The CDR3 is CASSQDGTGTPYEQYF. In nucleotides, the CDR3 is TGCGCCAGCAGCCAAGATGGGACAGGGACCCCCTACGAGCAGTACTTC.

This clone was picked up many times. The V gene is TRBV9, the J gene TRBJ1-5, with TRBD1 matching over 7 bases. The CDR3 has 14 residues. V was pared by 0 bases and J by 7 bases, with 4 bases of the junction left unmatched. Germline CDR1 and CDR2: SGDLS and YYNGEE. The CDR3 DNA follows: TGTGCCAGCAGCGTAGGACAGGGCGTCCAGCCCCAGCATTTT. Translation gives CASSVGQGVQPQHF.

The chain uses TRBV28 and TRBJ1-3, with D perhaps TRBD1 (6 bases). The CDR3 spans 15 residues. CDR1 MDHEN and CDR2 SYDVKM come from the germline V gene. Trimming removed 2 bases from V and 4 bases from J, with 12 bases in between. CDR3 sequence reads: CASSLRGHKGNTIYF. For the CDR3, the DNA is TGTGCCAGCAGTTTACGGGGACACAAAGGAAACACCATATATTTT.

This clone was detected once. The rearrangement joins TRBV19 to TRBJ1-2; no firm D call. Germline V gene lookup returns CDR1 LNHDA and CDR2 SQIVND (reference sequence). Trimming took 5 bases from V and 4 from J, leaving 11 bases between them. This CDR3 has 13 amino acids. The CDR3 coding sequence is TGTGCCAGTAGTCCCCGGGTGGGCTATGGCTACACCTTC. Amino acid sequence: CASSPRVGYGYTF.

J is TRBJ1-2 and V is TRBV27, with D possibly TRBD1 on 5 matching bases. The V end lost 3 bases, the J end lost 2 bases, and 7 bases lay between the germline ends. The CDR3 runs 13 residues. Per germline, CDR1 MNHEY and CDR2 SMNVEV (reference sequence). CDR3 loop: CASSFSGNYGYTF. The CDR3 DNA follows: TGTGCCAGCAGTTTTTCAGGGAACTATGGCTACACCTTC.

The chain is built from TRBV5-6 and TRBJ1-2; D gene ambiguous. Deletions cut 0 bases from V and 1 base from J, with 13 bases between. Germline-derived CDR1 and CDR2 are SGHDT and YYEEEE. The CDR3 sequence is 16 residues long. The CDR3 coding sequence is TGTGCCAGCAGCTTGGACAGATCCTCTGGTAACTATGGCTACACCTTC. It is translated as CASSLDRSSGNYGYTF.

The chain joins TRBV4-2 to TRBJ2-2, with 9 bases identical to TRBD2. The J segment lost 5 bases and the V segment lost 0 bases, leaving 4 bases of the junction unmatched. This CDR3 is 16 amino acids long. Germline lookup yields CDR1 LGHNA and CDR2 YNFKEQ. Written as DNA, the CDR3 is TGTGCCAGCAGCCAAGAAGAAAGCGGGGGGACCGGGGAGCTGTTTTTT. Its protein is CASSQEESGGTGELFF.

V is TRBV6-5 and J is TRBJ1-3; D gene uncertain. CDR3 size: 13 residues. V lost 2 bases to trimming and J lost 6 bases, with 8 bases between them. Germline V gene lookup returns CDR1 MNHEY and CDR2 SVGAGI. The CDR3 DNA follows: TGTGCCAGCAGTTACCCGGCGGAAAACACCATATATTTT. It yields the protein CASSYPAENTIYF.

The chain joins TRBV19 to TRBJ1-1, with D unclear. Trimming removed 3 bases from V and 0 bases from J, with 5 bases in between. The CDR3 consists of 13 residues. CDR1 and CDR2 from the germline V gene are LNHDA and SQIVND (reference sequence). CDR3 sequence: CASSITVNTEAFF. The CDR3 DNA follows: TGTGCCAGTAGTATTACAGTGAACACTGAAGCTTTCTTT.

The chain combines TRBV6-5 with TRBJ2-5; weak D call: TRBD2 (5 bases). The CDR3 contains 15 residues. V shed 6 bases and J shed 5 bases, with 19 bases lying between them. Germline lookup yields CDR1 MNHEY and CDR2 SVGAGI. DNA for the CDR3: TGTGCCAGCAGCGATCCCCCGACCGGGGAGGAGACCCAGTACTTC. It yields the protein CASSDPPTGEETQYF.

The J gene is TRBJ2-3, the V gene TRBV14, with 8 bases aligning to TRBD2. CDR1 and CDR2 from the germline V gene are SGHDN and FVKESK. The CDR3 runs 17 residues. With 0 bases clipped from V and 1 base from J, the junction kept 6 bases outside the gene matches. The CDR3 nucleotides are TGTGCCAGCAGCCAAGATGAAGCGGGAGCGGGCACAGATACGCAGTATTTT. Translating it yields CASSQDEAGAGTDTQYF.

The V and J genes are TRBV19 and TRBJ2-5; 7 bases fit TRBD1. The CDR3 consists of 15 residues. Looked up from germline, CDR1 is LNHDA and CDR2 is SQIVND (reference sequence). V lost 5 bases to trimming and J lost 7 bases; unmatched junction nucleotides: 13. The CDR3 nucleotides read TGTGCCAGTAGTGTGGGGACAGCTGTCGATGTGACCCAGTACTTC. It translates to CASSVGTAVDVTQYF.

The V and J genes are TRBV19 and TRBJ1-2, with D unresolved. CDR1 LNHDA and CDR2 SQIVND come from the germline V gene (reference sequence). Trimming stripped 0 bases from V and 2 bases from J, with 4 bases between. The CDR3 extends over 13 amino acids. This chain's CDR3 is CASSIDQNYGYTF. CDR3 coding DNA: TGTGCCAGTAGTATAGATCAGAACTATGGCTACACCTTC.

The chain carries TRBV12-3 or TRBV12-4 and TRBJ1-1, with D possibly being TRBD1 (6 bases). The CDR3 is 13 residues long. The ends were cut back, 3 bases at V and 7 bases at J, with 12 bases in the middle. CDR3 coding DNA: TGTGCCAGCAGTTTTCGGGGGGCAATTGAAGCTTTCTTT. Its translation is CASSFRGAIEAFF.

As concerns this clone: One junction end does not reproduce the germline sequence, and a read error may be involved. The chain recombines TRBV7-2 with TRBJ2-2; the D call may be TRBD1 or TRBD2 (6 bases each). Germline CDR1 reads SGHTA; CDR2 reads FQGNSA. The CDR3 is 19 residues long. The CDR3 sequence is CASSLGGTSVNPNTGELFF. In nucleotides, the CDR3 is TGTGCCAGCAGTTTAGGGGGGACAAGTGTCAATCCGAACACCGGGGAGCTGTTTTTT.

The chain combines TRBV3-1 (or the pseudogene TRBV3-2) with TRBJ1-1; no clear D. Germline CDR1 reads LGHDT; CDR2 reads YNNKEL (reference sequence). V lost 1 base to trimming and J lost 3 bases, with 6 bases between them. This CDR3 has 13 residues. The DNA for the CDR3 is TGTGCCAGCAGCCAAGGTATTTACACTGAAGCTTTCTTT. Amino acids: CASSQGIYTEAFF.

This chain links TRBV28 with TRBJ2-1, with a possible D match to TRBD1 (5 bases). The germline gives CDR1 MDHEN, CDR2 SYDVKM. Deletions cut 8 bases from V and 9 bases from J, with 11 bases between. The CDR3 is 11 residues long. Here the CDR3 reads CASRRVGEQFF. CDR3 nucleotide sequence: TGTGCCAGCCGCAGGGTCGGTGAGCAGTTCTTC.

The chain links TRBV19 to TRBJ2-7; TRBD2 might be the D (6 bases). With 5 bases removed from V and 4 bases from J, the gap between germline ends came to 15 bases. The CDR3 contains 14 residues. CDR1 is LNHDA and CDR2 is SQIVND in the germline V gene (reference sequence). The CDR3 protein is CASSSAGGRYEQYF. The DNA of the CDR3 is TGTGCCAGTAGTTCAGCCGGGGGAAGGTACGAGCAGTACTTC. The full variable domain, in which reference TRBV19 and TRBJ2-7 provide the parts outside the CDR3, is DGGITQSPKYLFRKEGQNVTLSCEQNLNHDAMYWYRQDPGQGLRLIYYSQIVNDFQKGDIAEGYSVSREKKESFPLTVTSAQKNPTAFYLCASSSAGGRYEQYFGPGTRLTVT.

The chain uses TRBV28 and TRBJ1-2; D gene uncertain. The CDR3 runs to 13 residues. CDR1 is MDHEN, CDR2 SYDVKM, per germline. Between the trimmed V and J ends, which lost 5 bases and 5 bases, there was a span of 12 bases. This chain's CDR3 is CASSQRTIYGYTF. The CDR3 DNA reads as TGTGCCAGCAGTCAAAGGACTATATATGGCTACACCTTC.

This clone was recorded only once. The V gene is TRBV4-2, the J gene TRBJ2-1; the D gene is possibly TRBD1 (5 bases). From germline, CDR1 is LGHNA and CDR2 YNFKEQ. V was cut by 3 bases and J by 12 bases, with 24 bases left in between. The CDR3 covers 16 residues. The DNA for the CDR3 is TGTGCCAGCAGCCATGAGAGCGTGACAGCCGCCCATGGGCAGTTCTTC. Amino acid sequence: CASSHESVTAAHGQFF.

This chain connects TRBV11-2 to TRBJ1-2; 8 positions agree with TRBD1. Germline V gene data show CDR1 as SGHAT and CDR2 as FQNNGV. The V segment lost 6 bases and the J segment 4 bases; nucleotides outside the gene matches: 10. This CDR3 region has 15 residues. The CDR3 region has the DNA TGTGCCAGCAGTCCTGGGCAGGGGGCGATCTATGGCTACACCTTC. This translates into CASSPGQGAIYGYTF.